The 15 T cell receptor beta chains in this list originate from one sample, sequenced in a study of T cell clonotyping in hematopoietic cell transplantation. The repertoire was sequenced with immunoSEQ multiplex PCR; TCRdb's copy has only in-frame clones and lacks some. The sample records under 15,000 clones, 89% being singletons. Sequencing was carried out using peripheral blood mononuclear cells. These receptors all stem from a human donor who either received an allogeneic hematopoietic cell transplant for a myeloid malignancy or was a related donor (not recorded which). Some clones in this sample may be carry-over from other donors' samples.

The V call is TRBV30, the J call TRBJ1-1, with D tentatively TRBD1 (6 bases). There are 14 residues in the CDR3. The germline CDR1 and CDR2 sequences are GTSNPN and SVGIG (reference sequence). Trimming removed 1 base from V and 3 bases from J, with 12 bases in between. The CDR3 loop reads CAWSEQGGYTEAFF. The CDR3, as DNA: TGTGCCTGGAGTGAACAGGGAGGGTACACTGAAGCTTTCTTT.

The CDR3 DNA reads TGTGCCAGCAGTCCCGGACAGGTTAACTATGGCTACACCTTC. Translating gives CASSPGQVNYGYTF. This sequence joins TRBV2 and TRBJ1-2, with TRBD1 matching over 7 bases. Germline loops: CDR1 SNHLY, CDR2 FYNNEI. V dropped 5 bases and J dropped 1; count of bases not matched to a gene: 4. CDR3 length: 14 residues.

The J gene is TRBJ2-7, the V gene TRBV30, with 7 bases aligning to TRBD2. The germline V gene encodes CDR1 GTSNPN and CDR2 SVGIG (reference sequence). The CDR3 runs to 15 residues. Unmatched junction bases numbered 10, after V lost 5 bases and J lost 0 bases. The CDR3, as DNA: TGTGCCTGGTCATCGCGCGGGGACTACTCCTACGAGCAGTACTTC. Translated, it gives CAWSSRGDYSYEQYF. The full variable domain, rest sourced from reference TRBV30 and TRBJ2-7, is SQTIHQWPATLVQPVGSPLSLECTVEGTSNPNLYWYRQAAGRGLQLLFYSVGIGQISSEVPQNLSASRPQDRQFILSSKKLLLSDSGFYLCAWSSRGDYSYEQYFGPGTRLTVT.

The V call is TRBV6-6, the J call TRBJ1-1; D unclear. Germline V CDR1 and CDR2: MNHNY, SVGAGI (reference sequence). The ends were cut back, 2 bases at V and 4 bases at J, with 11 bases in the middle. The CDR3 contains 14 residues. The CDR3 reads CASSYGQTGTEAFF. CDR3 in DNA: TGTGCCAGCAGTTACGGGCAGACCGGCACTGAAGCTTTCTTT.

The rearrangement links TRBV2 to TRBJ1-1; D ambiguous. Germline V CDR1 and CDR2: SNHLY, FYNNEI. V was cut by 1 base and J by 10 bases, with 10 bases left in between. This CDR3 has 12 residues. This CDR3 is CASSEEASVAFF. DNA of the CDR3: TGTGCCAGCAGTGAAGAAGCAAGCGTAGCTTTCTTT. Complete variable domain (other parts from reference TRBV2 and TRBJ1-1): EPEVTQTPSHQVTQMGQEVILRCVPISNHLYFYWYRQILGQKVEFLVSFYNNEISEKSEIFDDQFSVERPDGSNFTLKIRSTKLEDSAMYFCASSEEASVAFFGQGTRLTVV.

The chain joins TRBV5-4 to TRBJ2-4, with D perhaps given as TRBD1 or TRBD2 (5 bases each). The CDR3 runs 15 residues. The germline V gene encodes CDR1 SGHNT and CDR2 YYREEE (reference sequence). Trimming shortened V by 0 bases and J by 9 bases, and 16 bases separated the two germline ends. The CDR3 is CASSLDGAQSSIQYF. In DNA, the CDR3 is TGTGCCAGCAGCTTGGACGGGGCACAGTCCAGCATTCAGTACTTC.

The V call is TRBV6-1, the J call TRBJ1-5; no clear D gene. The V end lost 2 bases, the J end lost 0 bases, and 5 bases lay between the germline ends. CDR3 length: 14 amino acids. Germline V gene data show CDR1 as MNHNS and CDR2 as SASEGT. Written as DNA, the CDR3 is TGTGCCAGCAGTGAACAGGTTAGCAATCAGCCCCAGCATTTT. It yields the protein CASSEQVSNQPQHF.

This chain joins TRBV5-1 and TRBJ1-3; D not resolved. The CDR3 is 15 amino acids. V lost 3 bases and J lost 3, with 13 bases in between. Germline loops: CDR1 SGHRS, CDR2 YFSETQ. CDR3 in amino acids: CASSSNLGDGNTIYF. The CDR3 DNA is TGCGCCAGCAGCTCGAATCTTGGCGATGGAAACACCATATATTTT.

The V gene is TRBV6-1, the J gene TRBJ2-7, with 12 bases that match TRBD2. V dropped 1 base and J dropped 1; count of bases not matched to a gene: 2. Germline V gene sequence: CDR1 MNHNS, CDR2 SASEGT. The CDR3 has 16 amino acids. The DNA for the CDR3 is TGTGCCAGCAGTGAAGGACTAGCGGGGGCTTCCTACGAGCAGTACTTC. Translating gives CASSEGLAGASYEQYF.

The CDR3 loop reads CASSLRGETEAFF. CDR3 DNA sequence: TGTGCCAGCAGCTTAAGGGGAGAGACTGAAGCTTTCTTT. This chain links TRBV11-3 with TRBJ1-1; maybe TRBD1 (5 bases). The V end lost 2 bases, the J end lost 5 bases, and 9 bases lay between the germline ends. CDR1 and CDR2 from the germline V gene are SGHNT and YENEEA. CDR3 length: 13 residues. Drawing the rest from reference TRBV11-3 and TRBJ1-1, the complete variable domain is EAGVVQSPRYKIIEKKQPVAFWCNPISGHNTLYWYLQNLGQGPELLIRYENEEAVDDSQLPKDRFSAERLKGVDSTLKIQPAELGDSAVYLCASSLRGETEAFFGQGTRLTVV.

The V and J genes are TRBV5-1 and TRBJ1-1, with TRBD1 matching over 12 bases. CDR3 length equals 14 residues. Germline-derived CDR1 and CDR2 are SGHRS and YFSETQ. V trimming: 7 bases; J trimming: 5 bases; junction bases outside the gene matches: 6. As DNA, the CDR3 is TGCGCCAGCTCCTTGGGACAGGGGGCTACTGAAGCTTTCTTT. Protein sequence: CASSLGQGATEAFF.

The chain combines TRBV6-1 with TRBJ2-5, with 8 positions matching TRBD2. From germline, CDR1 is MNHNS and CDR2 SASEGT. The CDR3 covers 15 residues. The V and J ends lost 4 bases and 2 bases, in that order; junction bases with no gene match: 6. This CDR3 reads CASSVLAGTQETQYF. The DNA of the CDR3 is TGTGCCAGCAGTGTCTTAGCGGGGACTCAAGAGACCCAGTACTTC.

This clone was counted once. The J gene is TRBJ2-5, the V gene TRBV5-4, with D uncertain. The V gene's germline CDR1 is SGHNT and CDR2 YYREEE (reference sequence). CDR3 length: 15 amino acids. V lost 3 bases and J lost 3, with 15 bases in between. CDR3 amino acids: CASSSGPTREETQYF. The CDR3 DNA follows: TGTGCCAGCAGCTCCGGGCCTACAAGGGAAGAGACCCAGTACTTC.

This rearrangement joins TRBV7-3 to TRBJ2-6; unclear D gene. In germline, CDR1 is SGHTA, CDR2 FQGTGA. Trimming cost V 5 bases and J 0 bases, with 5 bases left between them. The CDR3 sequence is 14 residues long. The CDR3 protein is CASSPRSGANVLTF. Here the CDR3 DNA reads TGTGCCAGCAGCCCCCGCTCTGGGGCCAACGTCCTGACTTTC.

The V gene is TRBV28, the J gene TRBJ2-7, with D unresolved. V lost 6 bases and J 2 bases, leaving 11 bases between the germline ends. The CDR3 is 13 residues long. Germline CDR1 reads MDHEN; CDR2 reads SYDVKM. This CDR3 is CASSLTGPYEQYF. The CDR3 DNA reads as TGTGCCAGCAGCTTGACCGGACCCTACGAGCAGTACTTC. The full variable domain, in which reference TRBV28 and TRBJ2-7 provide the parts outside the CDR3, is DVKVTQSSRYLVKRTGEKVFLECVQDMDHENMFWYRQDPGLGLRLIYFSYDVKMKEKGDIPEGYSVSREKKERFSLILESASTNQTSMYLCASSLTGPYEQYFGPGTRLTVT.